This T cell receptor (beta chain) was sequenced during a study of T cells in Graves' hyperthyroidism and ophthalmopathy. Researchers defined stable Graves' hyperthyroidism as no ophthalmopathy progression within 18 months. Hyperthyroidism had been newly diagnosed in patients aged 18 to 65, and its duration was under 2 months. Researchers took RNA transcripts and amplified the TCR beta CDR3 regions from them. A first-round RT-PCR of the TCR CDR3 used the HTBI primer set. TCRdb reanalysed the multiplex PCR reads using MiXCR and keeps one entry per CDR3 protein. The data contain about 400,000 distinct CDR3 sequences, under 15% of them singletons. Overall study results and limits: Before onset, ophthalmopathy was predicted by the model a median around 6.5 months earlier. Blood also showed most of the thyroid clonotypes that were expanded above 0.001.

This clonotype was detected many times. Its antigen is as yet unknown. V shed 4 bases and J 5 bases; nucleotides not matched to a gene: 6. CDR3 length: 15 residues. The V gene's germline CDR1 is MNHEY and CDR2 SMNVEV (reference sequence). The rearrangement links TRBV27 to TRBJ2-3; 10 bases align to TRBD2. This sequence originates from a woman younger than 30 with Graves' hyperthyroidism. The specimen was blood. The CDR3 spells CASSSPQRGGDTQYF. The CDR3 DNA sequence: TGTGCCAGCAGTTCCCCTCAGCGGGGGGGAGATACGCAGTATTTT.